What follows are 14 T cell receptor beta chains derived from one specimen sequenced in a study of shared clonotypes between healthy human individuals. CD45RO negativity and positive selection for CCR7 defined naive CD8 cells, a population that excluded terminally differentiated effector memory CD45RA+ cells. Produced via immunoSEQ multiplex PCR; TCRdb's table is partial and in-frame only. The sample records 700,000 to 950,000 clones, approximately 96% being singletons. Source material: naive CD8+ T cells sorted from blood. The source is a man aged 25 to 45 in good health.

The V and J genes are TRBV19 and TRBJ2-1, with a possible D match to TRBD2 (7 bases). V was trimmed by 3 bases and J by 5 bases, leaving 14 bases between them. Germline assignment: CDR1 LNHDA and CDR2 SQIVND (reference sequence). This CDR3 comprises 15 residues. The CDR3 DNA follows: TGTGCCAGTAGTATTGGGGGGGCTGGACACAATGAGCAGTTCTTC. Its translation: CASSIGGAGHNEQFF.

V is TRBV6-5 and J is TRBJ2-3; tentative D call: TRBD2 (6 bases). The germline gives CDR1 MNHEY, CDR2 SVGAGI. The CDR3 extends over 14 amino acids. The V gene lost 0 bases and the J gene lost 7 bases, with 11 bases spanning the gap. This chain's CDR3 is CASSYSGDLYTQYF. In nucleotides, the CDR3 is TGTGCCAGCAGTTACTCCGGGGACTTGTATACGCAGTATTTT.

J is TRBJ1-1 and V is TRBV27, with TRBD1 identical over 7 bases. The length of the CDR3 is 14 residues. CDR1 is MNHEY, CDR2 SMNVEV, per germline (reference sequence). Unmatched junction bases numbered 4, after V lost 3 bases and J lost 3 bases. CDR3 loop: CASSFRGPYTEAFF. CDR3 nucleotides: TGTGCCAGCAGTTTTAGGGGGCCTTACACTGAAGCTTTCTTT.

The chain is built from TRBV2 and TRBJ2-1; 11 nucleotides align to TRBD2. The V and J ends lost 6 bases and 6 bases, in that order; junction bases with no gene match: 7. Germline V gene sequence: CDR1 SNHLY, CDR2 FYNNEI. The CDR3 loop spans 15 amino acids. This CDR3 is CASREGLAEPNEQFF. CDR3 bases: TGTGCCAGCAGGGAGGGACTAGCGGAGCCCAATGAGCAGTTCTTC.

The chain is built from TRBV4-3 and TRBJ1-1; D is possibly TRBD1 (5 bases). In germline, CDR1 is LGHNA, CDR2 YSLEER. The CDR3 has 19 amino acids. Trimming left V 0 bases short and J 3 bases short, with 23 bases between. CDR3: CASSQDGQGGRIGDTEAFF. In nucleotides, the CDR3 is TGCGCCAGCAGCCAAGATGGGCAGGGAGGGCGCATAGGAGACACTGAAGCTTTCTTT.

V gene TRBV7-8 combines with J gene TRBJ2-7, with 13 bases lining up with TRBD2. V lost 4 bases to trimming and J lost 6 bases; unmatched junction nucleotides: 9. CDR3 length equals 16 residues. CDR1 is SGHVS, CDR2 FQNEAQ, per germline. The CDR3 region is CASSYGLAGVYGEQYF. The CDR3 coding sequence is TGTGCCAGCAGCTACGGACTAGCGGGAGTATATGGCGAGCAGTACTTC.

This clone turned up a few times. The V and J genes are TRBV7-9 and TRBJ2-1; 10 bases are shared with TRBD2. The germline gives CDR1 SEHNR, CDR2 FQNEAQ (reference sequence). The CDR3 runs 19 residues. V dropped 3 bases and J dropped 4; count of bases not matched to a gene: 15. CDR3 nucleotides: TGTGCCAGCAGCTTTCCCAGCGACCTCCTAGCGGGAGAATACAATGAGCAGTTCTTC. Protein product: CASSFPSDLLAGEYNEQFF.

V gene TRBV6-1 combines with J gene TRBJ1-5, with no clear D. Trimming cost V 7 bases and J 7 bases, with 20 bases left between them. Germline V gene lookup returns CDR1 MNHNS and CDR2 SASEGT. The CDR3 consists of 15 residues. The CDR3 nucleotides are TGTGCCAGCACTCCCCCCATAGGTGGATTCCAGCCCCAGCATTTT. It is translated as CASTPPIGGFQPQHF.

The table lists this clone with a count of one. The chain has TRBV7-6 and TRBJ1-1, with D perhaps TRBD1 (6 bases). The CDR3 consists of 14 residues. V lost 5 bases to trimming and J lost 4 bases, with 14 bases between them. Per the germline V gene, CDR1 is SGHVS and CDR2 is FNYEAQ. CDR3 amino acids: CASSAAGVGTEAFF. Here the CDR3 DNA reads TGTGCCAGCAGCGCCGCAGGGGTGGGCACTGAAGCTTTCTTT.

This chain joins TRBV29-1 and TRBJ1-3, with TRBD1 matching 7 bases. The CDR3 covers 14 residues. V trimming: 5 bases; J trimming: 4 bases; junction bases outside the gene matches: 8. The germline V gene encodes CDR1 SQVTM and CDR2 ANQGSEA. Here the CDR3 reads CSVTRGDSGNTIYF. CDR3 coding DNA: TGCAGCGTTACCCGCGGGGACAGCGGAAACACCATATATTTT.

V is TRBV4-1 and J is TRBJ2-7; D is perhaps TRBD1 (6 bases). CDR3 length equals 15 residues. V shed 0 bases and J shed 3 bases, with 12 bases lying between them. CDR1 MGHRA and CDR2 YSYEKL come from the germline V gene. The CDR3 DNA is TGCGCCAGCAGCCAAGACGACCAGGGGAACTACGAGCAGTACTTC. Translating gives CASSQDDQGNYEQYF.

This clone was recorded a few times. The chain has TRBV18 and TRBJ2-7; no definite D call. The CDR3 is made up of 12 amino acids. Germline CDR1 reads KGHSH; CDR2 reads LQKENI. The V gene lost 6 bases and the J gene lost 7 bases, with 13 bases spanning the gap. The CDR3 DNA reads TGTGCCAGCTCGGGCGTGGGGAATGAGCAGTACTTC. It translates to CASSGVGNEQYF.

Only one count was recorded for this clone. The gene calls are TRBV7-2 and TRBJ2-7, with 14 bases that match TRBD2. The CDR3 is 17 residues long. V lost 4 bases and J lost 1; bases outside the gene matches: 6. Germline-derived CDR1 and CDR2 are SGHTA and FQGNSA. In nucleotides, the CDR3 is TGTGCCAGCAGCTCCCGAGGACTAGCGGGAGGTTCCTACGAGCAGTACTTC. Encoded protein: CASSSRGLAGGSYEQYF.

This chain connects TRBV18 to TRBJ2-7; 9 bases match TRBD2. The CDR3 is made up of 16 amino acids. Trimming removed 3 bases from V and 2 bases from J; junction bases left unmatched: 8. Germline values: CDR1 KGHSH, CDR2 LQKENI. The CDR3, as DNA: TGTGCCAGCTCACCGGGGAGCGGGAGGAGCCCCTACGAGCAGTACTTC. Its translation is CASSPGSGRSPYEQYF. Together with reference TRBV18 and TRBJ2-7, the CDR3 gives the full variable domain: NAGVMQNPRHLVRRRGQEARLRCSPMKGHSHVYWYRQLPEEGLKFMVYLQKENIIDESGMPKERFSAEFPKEGPSILRIQQVVRGDSAAYFCASSPGSGRSPYEQYFGPGTRLTVT.